These T cell receptor beta chains were read from a single sample in a study of memory CD4+ T cells and cytomegalovirus serostatus. Sequenced by immunoSEQ multiplex PCR; TCRdb stores in-frame clones only, minus some. The profile shows 40,000 to 55,000 clones, roughly 72% of them singletons. Source material: memory CD4+ T cells from blood. The source of these receptors is an adult in good health and CMV-seropositive. The CDR3 runs from the conserved cysteine through the conserved F or W. A D gene is named only where the DNA matches it firmly. The size field is filled for only some rows; it gives once, few, many or a size class.

j_call,v_call,clone_size,d_call,cdr3_nt,cdr3_aa
TRBJ1-5,TRBV19,NA,TRBD1,TGTGCCAGTAGTAGATACAGGGGCGGCAATCAGCCCCAGCATTTT,CASSRYRGGNQPQHF
TRBJ2-1,TRBV7-9,few,TRBD2,TGTGCCAGCAGCCGAGGACTAGGCAGAATCAATGAGCAGTTCTTC,CASSRGLGRINEQFF
TRBJ2-7,TRBV2,NA,NA,TGTGCCAGCAGTGAAGGATCAGTCGCGCTTTTC,CASSEGSVALF
TRBJ1-1,TRBV5-1,once,NA,TGCGCCAGCAGTTTTGGGGCTAGCACTGAAGCTTTCTTT,CASSFGASTEAFF
TRBJ2-2,TRBV18,NA,TRBD1,TGTGCCAGCTCAACCACAGGGGATGGCACCGGGGAGCTGTTTTTT,CASSTTGDGTGELFF
TRBJ2-1,TRBV27,NA,NA,TGTGCCAGCAGGCTAACGACAGCCTACAATGAGCAGTTCTTC,CASRLTTAYNEQFF
TRBJ2-2,TRBV7-2,NA,TRBD2,TGTGCCAGCAGCTTAGATCGGGGGACTAGCGGTAACACCGGGGAGCTGTTTTTT,CASSLDRGTSGNTGELFF
TRBJ2-3,TRBV19,NA,NA,TGTGCCAGTAGTATCCCCAGTCCGGACCGTGCAGATACGCAGTATTTT,CASSIPSPDRADTQYF
TRBJ2-7,TRBV4-3,NA,NA,TGCGCCAGCAGCCAAGGCGCCAGATCCTACGAGCAGTACTTC,CASSQGARSYEQYF
TRBJ1-5,TRBV4-1,once,NA,TGCGCCAGCAGCCAAGGGGGCTGGAGCAATCAGCCCCAGCATTTT,CASSQGGWSNQPQHF
TRBJ1-1,TRBV18,NA,NA,TGTGCCAGCTCGCCTGCCAGGGATGCTTTCTTT,CASSPARDAFF
TRBJ1-4,TRBV6-6,NA,NA,TGTGCCAGCAGACCGGACAGCTGGAATGAAAAACTGTTTTTT,CASRPDSWNEKLFF
TRBJ2-3,TRBV5-1,few,NA,TGCGCCAGCAGCTTTTGGGGGGCGCTTGGGCCCACAGATACGCAGTATTTT,CASSFWGALGPTDTQYF
TRBJ1-4,TRBV6-6,NA,TRBD1,TGTGCCAGCAGTACCGCACTTGACAGGGGGGGGGAAAAACTGTTTTTT,CASSTALDRGGEKLFF
TRBJ1-2,TRBV10-3,NA,NA,TGTGCCATCAGTGAGTCCGAATACCGACAGTCTCAAGGCTACACCTTC,CAISESEYRQSQGYTF
TRBJ1-1,TRBV19,NA,NA,TGTGCCAGTAGTCGGACAGTGAACACTGAAGCTTTCTTT,CASSRTVNTEAFF
TRBJ2-1,TRBV5-1,NA,TRBD2,TGCGCCAGCAGCCGGGGGGACTTTTCCTACAATGAGCAGTTCTTC,CASSRGDFSYNEQFF
TRBJ2-5,TRBV6-6,NA,TRBD1,TGTGCCAGCAGTCCCCAATTAGACAGGGGTGAGACCCAGTACTTC,CASSPQLDRGETQYF
TRBJ1-1,TRBV29-1,NA,TRBD1,TGCAGCGTCGACAGGGGAGGGCACACTGAAGCTTTCTTT,CSVDRGGHTEAFF
TRBJ2-5,TRBV7-6,NA,NA,TGTGCCAGCAGCTTACGGATCGCGGCGGGGACCCAGTACTTC,CASSLRIAAGTQYF
TRBJ1-2,TRBV10-3,NA,TRBD1,TGTGCCATCAGCAACTCCGGGACAGGGGGTGACTACACCTTC,CAISNSGTGGDYTF
TRBJ1-5,TRBV19,NA,NA,TGTGCCAGTAGTATTTGGGGGGCCAATCAGCCCCAGCATTTT,CASSIWGANQPQHF
TRBJ1-2,TRBV6-5,NA,TRBD1,TGTGCCAGCAGTTCCACAACAGGGGATGGCTACACCTTC,CASSSTTGDGYTF
TRBJ1-6,TRBV6-5,NA,TRBD1,TGTGCCAGCACCCCCAGGGGGAATTCACCCCTCCACTTT,CASTPRGNSPLHF
TRBJ2-7,TRBV6-1,NA,TRBD2,TGTGCCAGCAGAGAAGCGGGGGGAACCTACGAGCAGTACTTC,CASREAGGTYEQYF
TRBJ1-2,TRBV7-2,few,NA,TGTGCCAGCAGCTTAGTGGTAGCGGCGGGTGGCTACACCTTC,CASSLVVAAGGYTF
TRBJ2-2,TRBV7-6,NA,TRBD2,TGTGCCAGCAGCAGGACTAGCGAGAACACCGGGGAGCTGTTTTTT,CASSRTSENTGELFF
TRBJ1-1,TRBV5-1,NA,NA,TGCGCCAGCAGCTTGGAAGAATATAACACTGAAGCTTTCTTT,CASSLEEYNTEAFF
TRBJ2-5,TRBV2,NA,NA,TGTGCCAGCACAAACAGCCGCCAAGAGACCCAGTACTTC,CASTNSRQETQYF
TRBJ1-1,TRBV7-9,NA,NA,TGTGCCAGCAGCTTAGGCCCGGTTGACACTGAAGCTTTCTTT,CASSLGPVDTEAFF
TRBJ1-2,TRBV4-1,NA,TRBD1,TGCGCCAGCAGCCAAGTGAGGACAGGGGATAACTATGGCTACACCTTC,CASSQVRTGDNYGYTF
TRBJ2-5,TRBV6-5,few,TRBD2,TGTGCCAGCAGTTCAACTAGCGGGGGGGCGGAGACCCAGTACTTC,CASSSTSGGAETQYF
TRBJ1-1,TRBV4-2,NA,NA,TGTGCCAGCAGCCAAGAAGGTCCCCTAGGAGGGGCTTTCTTT,CASSQEGPLGGAFF
TRBJ1-2,TRBV10-3,NA,TRBD1,TGTGCCATCAGTGAGTCGAGGACAGGCTTGGCTAACTATGGCTACACCTTC,CAISESRTGLANYGYTF
TRBJ1-1,TRBV6-6,NA,NA,TGTGCCAGCAGGGATGATGGAAACACTGAAGCTTTCTTT,CASRDDGNTEAFF
TRBJ1-1,TRBV9,few,TRBD1,TGTGCCAGCAGCGTAGACTTGACAGGGACTGAAGCTTTCTTT,CASSVDLTGTEAFF
TRBJ2-5,TRBV4-3,NA,TRBD2,TGCGCCAGCAGCCAAGATCGCGGCTCTAGCGGGAGGGAGACCCAGTACTTC,CASSQDRGSSGRETQYF
TRBJ1-1,TRBV27,NA,TRBD1,TGTGCCAGCAGTTTATCCTTTCAAAACAGGGGTACTGAAGCTTTCTTT,CASSLSFQNRGTEAFF
TRBJ2-1,TRBV7-2,NA,NA,TGTGCCAGCAGCTTAGGGGGACCCCAGTTCTTC,CASSLGGPQFF
TRBJ1-2,TRBV5-1,NA,NA,TGCGCCAGCAGCTTGGGTAACAGGGCAGGGGATGGCTACACCTTC,CASSLGNRAGDGYTF
TRBJ2-7,TRBV10-3,NA,TRBD1,TGTGCCATCAGGGACGACAGGGGGCACAACGAGCAGTACTTC,CAIRDDRGHNEQYF
TRBJ1-3,TRBV18,NA,NA,TGTGCCAGCTCACTACAACCGAGGGGTCCGATCTCTGGAAACACCATATATTTT,CASSLQPRGPISGNTIYF